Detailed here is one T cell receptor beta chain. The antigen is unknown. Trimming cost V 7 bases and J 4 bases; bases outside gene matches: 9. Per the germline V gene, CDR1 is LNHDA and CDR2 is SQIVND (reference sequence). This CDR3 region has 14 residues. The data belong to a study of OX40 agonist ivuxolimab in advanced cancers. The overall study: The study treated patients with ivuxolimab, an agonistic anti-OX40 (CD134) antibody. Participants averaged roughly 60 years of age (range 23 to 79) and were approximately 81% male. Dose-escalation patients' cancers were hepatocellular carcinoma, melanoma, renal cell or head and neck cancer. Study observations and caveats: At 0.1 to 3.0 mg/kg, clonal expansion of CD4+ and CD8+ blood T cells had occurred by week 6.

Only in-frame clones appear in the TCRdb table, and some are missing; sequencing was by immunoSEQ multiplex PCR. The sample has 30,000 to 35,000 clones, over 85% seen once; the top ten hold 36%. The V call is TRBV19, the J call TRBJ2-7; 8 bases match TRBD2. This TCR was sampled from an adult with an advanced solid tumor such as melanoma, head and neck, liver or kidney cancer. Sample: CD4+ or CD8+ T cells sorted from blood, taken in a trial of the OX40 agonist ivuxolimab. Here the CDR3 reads CASTPASGSYEQYF. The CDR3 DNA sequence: TGTGCCAGTACCCCGGCCAGCGGGAGTTACGAGCAGTACTTC.